The text below deals with one T cell receptor (beta chain). Its antigen remains unknown. CDR1 is MNHEY, CDR2 SVGAGI, per germline. Trimming stripped 9 bases from V and 5 bases from J, with 8 bases between. The CDR3 has 11 amino acids. Controls had myeloablative marrow grafts with methotrexate and calcineurin inhibitor, sampled at 1 year. Profiling relied on immunoSEQ multiplex PCR, and the TCRdb table lists in-frame clones only, not all of them. This sample yields 21,000 or so clones, of which about 86% are seen a single time; roughly 2.2% belongs to the top ten. This record belongs to a study of T cells after posttransplantation cyclophosphamide. Study-level findings and limits: TRB clonality was highly associated with recipient CMV seropositivity and reactivation. Donor-recipient repertoire similarity was low at 1-2 months, rising over year one. TRB overlap between skin or GI tissue T cells and blood was limited.

The TCR originated in a female patient in her thirties or forties who received an allogeneic stem cell transplant from an unrelated donor, was CMV-positive, and had acute and chronic GVHD. Some T cells could come from the graft donor. The J gene is TRBJ2-4, the V gene TRBV6-5; D is unclear. The material sequenced was PBMCs, taken around 53 weeks after allogeneic stem cell transplant with calcineurin inhibitor and methotrexate. DNA for the CDR3: TGTGCCAGTGGTGGAGAAAACATTCAGTACTTC. Translating gives CASGGENIQYF.